The clone carrying this T cell receptor (beta chain) was detected only once. This sample includes further DNA sequences coding for the same CDR3. The CDR3 totals 13 residues. The germline gives CDR1 MNHEY, CDR2 SVGAGI. V lost 4 bases and J lost 4; bases outside the gene matches: 1. The entry originates in a study of blood T cell repertoires in COVID-19. Data came from immunoSEQ multiplex PCR; TCRdb stores just in-frame clones and leaves some out. The sample shows roughly 570,000 clones, about 89% of them seen only once. The chain recombines TRBV6-5 with TRBJ1-1; TRBD1 matches 9 bases. The clonotype originates from a woman in her forties or fifties with COVID-19, enrolled during active disease. Sequencing was performed on peripheral blood. CDR3 coding DNA: TGTGCCAGCAGTTGGGGACAGGGCACTGAAGCTTTCTTT. Encoded protein: CASSWGQGTEAFF.